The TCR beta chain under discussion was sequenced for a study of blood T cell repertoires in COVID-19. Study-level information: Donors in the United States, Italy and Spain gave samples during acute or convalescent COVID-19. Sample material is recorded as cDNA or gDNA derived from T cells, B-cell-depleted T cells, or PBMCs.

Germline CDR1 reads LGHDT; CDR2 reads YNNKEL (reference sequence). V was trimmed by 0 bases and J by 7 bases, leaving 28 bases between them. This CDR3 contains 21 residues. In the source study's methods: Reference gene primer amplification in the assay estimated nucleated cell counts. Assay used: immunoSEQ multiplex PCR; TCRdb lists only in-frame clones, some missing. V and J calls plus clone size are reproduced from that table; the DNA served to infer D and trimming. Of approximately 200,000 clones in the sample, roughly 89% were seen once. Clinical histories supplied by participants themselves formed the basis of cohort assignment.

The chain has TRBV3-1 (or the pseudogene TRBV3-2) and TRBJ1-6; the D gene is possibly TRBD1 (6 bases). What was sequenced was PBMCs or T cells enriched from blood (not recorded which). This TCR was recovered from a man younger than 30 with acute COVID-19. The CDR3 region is CASSQDPRGQHAAYGNSPLHF. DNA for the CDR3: TGTGCCAGCAGCCAAGACCCTCGTGGACAGCACGCTGCCTACGGAAATTCACCCCTCCACTTT.